This T cell receptor beta chain originates from a study of cytomegalovirus exposure and HLA in healthy donors. It was with 60 Vbeta and 13 Jbeta primers that the PCR ran. Profiling relied on immunoSEQ multiplex PCR, and the TCRdb table lists in-frame clones only, not all of them. The sample carries around 96,000 clones, around 84% recorded once. In regard to this clone: Its antigen is not known.

Per the germline V gene, CDR1 is MNHEY and CDR2 is SMNVEV (reference sequence). Losses at the gene ends were 6 bases for V and 0 bases for J; bases not matched to a gene: 2. The CDR3 spans 15 residues. Study-level results: There were reportedly fewer N-insertions in an Asian-associated ancestry cluster than the roughly 670-donor mean, in a later analysis.

The sequenced material came from PBMCs. The sequence was obtained from a man aged 18-30 years in good health and CMV-seronegative. The chain carries TRBV27 and TRBJ1-5, with 10 bases fitting TRBD1. In DNA, the CDR3 is TGTGCCAGCAGAGGGGACAGGGGTAGCAATCAGCCCCAGCATTTT. This gives the protein CASRGDRGSNQPQHF.